These 21 T cell receptor beta chains share one sample of origin, sequenced in a study of blood T cell repertoires in COVID-19. Data came from immunoSEQ multiplex PCR; TCRdb stores just in-frame clones and leaves some out. Here the sample spans about 260,000 clones, 70% to 90% being singletons. Material for sequencing was PBMCs or T cells enriched from blood (not recorded which). These receptors came from a woman between 25 and 40 years old with acute COVID-19.

The V call is TRBV13, the J call TRBJ2-7; a weak D match, TRBD1 (5 bases). CDR3 length: 12 amino acids. Per germline, CDR1 PRHDT and CDR2 FYEKMQ (reference sequence). The ends were cut back, 5 bases at V and 4 bases at J, with 9 bases in the middle. CDR3 bases: TGTGCCAGCAGCACTACAGGTTACGAGCAGTACTTC. Its protein product is CASSTTGYEQYF.

For the CDR3, the DNA is TGTGCCAGCAGTGGGGTAAGGGGGCCCACTGAAGCTTTCTTT. As protein: CASSGVRGPTEAFF. The chain recombines TRBV2 with TRBJ1-1; TRBD1 matches 7 bases. The germline V gene encodes CDR1 SNHLY and CDR2 FYNNEI. The CDR3 has 14 amino acids. The J segment lost 4 bases and the V segment lost 4 bases, leaving 6 bases of the junction unmatched. Full variable domain (remainder filled in from reference TRBV2 and TRBJ1-1): EPEVTQTPSHQVTQMGQEVILRCVPISNHLYFYWYRQILGQKVEFLVSFYNNEISEKSEIFDDQFSVERPDGSNFTLKIRSTKLEDSAMYFCASSGVRGPTEAFFGQGTRLTVV.

This chain uses TRBV9 with TRBJ1-1, with unresolved D. V lost 5 bases to trimming and J lost 3 bases, with 14 bases between them. Germline V gene lookup returns CDR1 SGDLS and CDR2 YYNGEE. There are 14 residues in the CDR3. The CDR3 sequence: CASSKMAQDTEAFF. For the CDR3, the DNA is TGTGCCAGCAGTAAAATGGCCCAGGACACTGAAGCTTTCTTT.

There are a few counts of this clone. J is TRBJ1-4 and V is TRBV7-2; 9 nucleotides match TRBD1. Unmatched junction bases numbered 7, after V lost 2 bases and J lost 6 bases. Per germline, CDR1 SGHTA and CDR2 FQGNSA. This CDR3 contains 16 residues. In DNA form, the CDR3 reads TGTGCCAGCAGCTTATCCTCGACAGGGGGAGATGAAAAACTGTTTTTT. Its protein is CASSLSSTGGDEKLFF.

The V gene is TRBV10-2, the J gene TRBJ2-7; 8 positions agree with TRBD1. This CDR3 region has 14 residues. Trimming took 10 bases from V and 0 from J; bases not matched to a gene: 8. Germline V CDR1 and CDR2: WSHSY, SAAADI. CDR3 sequence reads: CATLGQASSYEQYF. DNA of the CDR3: TGCGCCACCCTGGGACAGGCTAGCTCCTACGAGCAGTACTTC.

This clone was seen only once. V is TRBV3-1 (or the pseudogene TRBV3-2) and J is TRBJ2-7, with D maybe TRBD2 (5 bases). CDR3 size: 21 residues. V lost 0 bases and J 0 bases, leaving 27 bases between the germline ends. Germline V gene sequence: CDR1 LGHDT, CDR2 YNNKEL (reference sequence). The CDR3, as DNA: TGTGCCAGCAGCCAAGAGTTCTGGGTCGGGGTTGTCGGCTCCAGCTCCTACGAGCAGTACTTC. Amino acids: CASSQEFWVGVVGSSSYEQYF.

This chain connects TRBV7-8 to TRBJ2-1, with 8 positions matching TRBD1. This CDR3 is 16 amino acids long. Unmatched junction bases numbered 8, after V lost 2 bases and J lost 5 bases. Per the germline V gene, CDR1 is SGHVS and CDR2 is FQNEAQ. The CDR3 spells CASSLRPGQVDNEQFF. The CDR3 nucleotides read TGTGCCAGCAGCTTAAGACCGGGACAGGTGGACAATGAGCAGTTCTTC.

The chain combines TRBV5-1 with TRBJ1-4; 8 positions agree with TRBD1. The CDR3 sequence is 14 residues long. The germline V gene encodes CDR1 SGHRS and CDR2 YFSETQ. With V trimmed by 4 bases and J by 5 bases, 4 bases remained unmatched. The CDR3 sequence: CASSSQGANEKLFF. CDR3 sequence (DNA): TGCGCCAGCAGCAGCCAGGGGGCGAATGAAAAACTGTTTTTT.

This sequence joins TRBV27 and TRBJ2-7; TRBD1 agrees at 9 bases. The V gene end was trimmed by 4 bases and the J gene end by 2 bases; junction bases not matched to a gene: 3. Germline CDR1 is MNHEY and CDR2 is SMNVEV (reference sequence). This CDR3 has 14 residues. Here the CDR3 reads CASSWGQGPYEQYF. In DNA, the CDR3 is TGTGCCAGCAGTTGGGGACAGGGTCCCTACGAGCAGTACTTC.

Notes on this clone: At the DNA level, this CDR3 is encoded by other sequences in the same sample as well. The CDR3 DNA reads TGTGCCAGCAGTTTAGAGAATAGCAATCAGCCCCAGCATTTT. This encodes CASSLENSNQPQHF. The rearrangement links TRBV28 to TRBJ1-5, with D unclear. V lost 2 bases, J lost 0 bases, and 5 bases lay in between. Germline V gene data show CDR1 as MDHEN and CDR2 as SYDVKM. The CDR3 consists of 14 residues. Complete variable domain (other parts from reference TRBV28 and TRBJ1-5): DVKVTQSSRYLVKRTGEKVFLECVQDMDHENMFWYRQDPGLGLRLIYFSYDVKMKEKGDIPEGYSVSREKKERFSLILESASTNQTSMYLCASSLENSNQPQHFGDGTRLSIL.

The chain carries TRBV10-2 and TRBJ1-2; 9 bases align to TRBD1. V was pared by 3 bases and J by 8 bases, with 7 bases of the junction left unmatched. Germline lookup yields CDR1 WSHSY and CDR2 SAAADI. The CDR3 consists of 14 residues. This CDR3 is CASSDLQGAVGYTF. In DNA, the CDR3 is TGCGCCAGCAGTGACTTACAGGGGGCGGTAGGCTACACCTTC.

The chain couples TRBV9 to TRBJ2-1; TRBD2 matches 11 bases. Trimming took 0 bases from V and 8 from J; bases not matched to a gene: 4. This CDR3 is built from 15 residues. The germline V gene encodes CDR1 SGDLS and CDR2 YYNGEE. The CDR3 DNA is TGTGCCAGCAGCGTAGTAGCGGGAGGGCCTTATGAGCAGTTCTTC. Protein: CASSVVAGGPYEQFF.

The chain carries TRBV5-1 and TRBJ2-6; perhaps TRBD2 as D (6 bases). V shed 2 bases and J shed 2 bases, with 11 bases lying between them. Germline V gives CDR1 SGHRS, CDR2 YFSETQ. CDR3 length equals 16 residues. The CDR3 loop reads CASSFLEGTGANVLTF. In DNA form, the CDR3 reads TGCGCCAGCAGCTTTCTGGAGGGAACTGGGGCCAACGTCCTGACTTTC.

This chain uses TRBV7-3 with TRBJ2-5, with 8 bases identical to TRBD2. The CDR3 is 14 residues long. CDR1 and CDR2 (germline): SGHTA, FQGTGA. Trimming took 5 bases from V and 5 from J; bases not matched to a gene: 7. The CDR3 region has the DNA TGTGCCAGCAGCCCCGTAGCGGGGAGCGAGACCCAGTACTTC. Amino acid sequence: CASSPVAGSETQYF.

The chain couples TRBV27 to TRBJ2-7; weak D call: TRBD2 (5 bases). The V gene lost 0 bases and the J gene lost 4 bases, with 16 bases spanning the gap. CDR3 length: 16 amino acids. The germline CDR1 and CDR2 sequences are MNHEY and SMNVEV (reference sequence). The CDR3 DNA is TGTGCCAGCAGTTTATCCGGTTTCGGGATCCCTTACGAGCAGTACTTC. Its protein is CASSLSGFGIPYEQYF.

This chain links TRBV6-5 with TRBJ2-7; D is unresolved. V lost 2 bases and J 3 bases, leaving 8 bases between the germline ends. Germline loops: CDR1 MNHEY, CDR2 SVGAGI. The CDR3 covers 13 residues. The CDR3 spells CASSYNRDYEQYF. Here the CDR3 DNA reads TGTGCCAGCAGTTACAACAGAGACTACGAGCAGTACTTC.

This chain joins TRBV6-5 and TRBJ2-3; 9 positions match TRBD1. There are 14 residues in the CDR3. V dropped 6 bases and J dropped 5; count of bases not matched to a gene: 6. Germline CDR1 is MNHEY and CDR2 is SVGAGI. CDR3 nucleotides: TGTGCCAGCAGATGGGGACAGGGCGTAGATACGCAGTATTTT. Its protein is CASRWGQGVDTQYF.

The rearrangement uses TRBV15 and TRBJ2-7; possibly TRBD2 for D (5 bases). V lost 3 bases to trimming and J lost 3 bases, with 9 bases between them. CDR1 is LNHNV and CDR2 is YYDKDF in the germline V gene (reference sequence). CDR3 length: 13 amino acids. The CDR3 protein is CATSRTGIYEQYF. As DNA, the CDR3 is TGTGCCACCAGCAGGACGGGGATCTACGAGCAGTACTTC.

The chain carries TRBV4-2 and TRBJ2-2, with unresolved D. With 0 bases removed from V and 2 bases from J, the gap between germline ends came to 7 bases. The CDR3 consists of 15 residues. Germline V CDR1 and CDR2: LGHNA, YNFKEQ. For the CDR3, the DNA is TGTGCCAGCAGCCAAGATGACTCCAACACCGGGGAGCTGTTTTTT. It encodes CASSQDDSNTGELFF.

The gene calls are TRBV2 and TRBJ1-5; 11 bases line up with TRBD1. Trimming at V came to 7 bases and at J to 4 bases, leaving 9 bases not matched to a gene. The germline V gene has CDR1 SNHLY and CDR2 FYNNEI. This CDR3 has 16 residues. The CDR3 is CASIRDRGYGNQPQHF. The CDR3 nucleotides are TGTGCCAGCATACGGGACAGGGGGTATGGGAATCAGCCCCAGCATTTT. The full variable domain, completed using reference TRBV2 and TRBJ1-5, is EPEVTQTPSHQVTQMGQEVILRCVPISNHLYFYWYRQILGQKVEFLVSFYNNEISEKSEIFDDQFSVERPDGSNFTLKIRSTKLEDSAMYFCASIRDRGYGNQPQHFGDGTRLSIL.

The CDR3 bases are TGTGCCAGCAGTAAAACACAGGGGTATCAGCCCCAGCATTTT. This sequence encodes CASSKTQGYQPQHF. The chain joins TRBV6-2 or TRBV6-3 to TRBJ1-5; TRBD1 aligns across 7 bases. The germline gives CDR1 MNHEY, CDR2 SVGEGT. This CDR3 is built from 14 residues. V was pared by 5 bases and J by 5 bases, with 6 bases of the junction left unmatched.